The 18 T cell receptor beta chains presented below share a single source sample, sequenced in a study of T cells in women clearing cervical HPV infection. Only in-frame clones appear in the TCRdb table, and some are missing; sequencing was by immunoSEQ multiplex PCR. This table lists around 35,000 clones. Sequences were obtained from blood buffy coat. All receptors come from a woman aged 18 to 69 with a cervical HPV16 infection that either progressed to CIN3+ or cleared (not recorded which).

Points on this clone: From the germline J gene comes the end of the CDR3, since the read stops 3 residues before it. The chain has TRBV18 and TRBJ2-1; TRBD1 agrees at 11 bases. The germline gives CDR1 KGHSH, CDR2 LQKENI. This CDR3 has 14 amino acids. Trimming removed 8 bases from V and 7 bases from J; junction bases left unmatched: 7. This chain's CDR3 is CASAYRDRGNEQFF. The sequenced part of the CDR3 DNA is TGTGCCAGCGCATACCGGGACAGGGGGAATGAG.

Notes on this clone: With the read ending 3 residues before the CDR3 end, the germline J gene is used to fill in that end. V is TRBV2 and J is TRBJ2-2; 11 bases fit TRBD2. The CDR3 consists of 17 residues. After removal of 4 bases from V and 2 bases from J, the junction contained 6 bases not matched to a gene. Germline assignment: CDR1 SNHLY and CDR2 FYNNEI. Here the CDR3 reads CASSGGRLAGNTGELFF. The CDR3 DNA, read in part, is TGTGCCAGCAGTGGCGGTAGACTAGCGGGAAACACCGGGGAG.

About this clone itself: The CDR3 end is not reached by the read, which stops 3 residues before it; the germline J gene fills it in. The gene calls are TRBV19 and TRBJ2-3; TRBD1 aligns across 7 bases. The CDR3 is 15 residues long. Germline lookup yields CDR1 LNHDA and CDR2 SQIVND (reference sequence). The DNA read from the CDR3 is TGTGCCAGTAGTATAGGGGGCACAGGGGTAGAGACG. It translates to CASSIGGTGVET. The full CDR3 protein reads CASSIGGTGVETQYF. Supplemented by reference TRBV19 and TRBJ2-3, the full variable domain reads DGGITQSPKYLFRKEGQNVTLSCEQNLNHDAMYWYRQDPGQGLRLIYYSQIVNDFQKGDIAEGYSVSREKKESFPLTVTSAQKNPTAFYLCASSIGGTGVETQYFGPGTRLTVL.

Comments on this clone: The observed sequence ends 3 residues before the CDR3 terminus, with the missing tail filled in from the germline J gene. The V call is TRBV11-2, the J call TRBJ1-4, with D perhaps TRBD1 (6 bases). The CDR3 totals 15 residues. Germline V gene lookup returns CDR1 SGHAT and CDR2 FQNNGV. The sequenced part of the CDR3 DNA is TGTGCCAGCAGCTCCTTTAAGGCAGGGGAGAGGAAA. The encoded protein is CASSSFKAGERK. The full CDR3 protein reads CASSSFKAGERKLFF.

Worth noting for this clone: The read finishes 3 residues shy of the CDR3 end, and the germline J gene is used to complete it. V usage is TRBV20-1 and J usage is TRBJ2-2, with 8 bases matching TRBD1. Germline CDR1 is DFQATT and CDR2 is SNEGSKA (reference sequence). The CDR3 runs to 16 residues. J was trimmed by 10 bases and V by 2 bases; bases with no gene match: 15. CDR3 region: CSARSTRTGPGAELFF. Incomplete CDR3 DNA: TGCAGTGCTAGATCGACCCGGACAGGGCCTGGTGCGGAG.

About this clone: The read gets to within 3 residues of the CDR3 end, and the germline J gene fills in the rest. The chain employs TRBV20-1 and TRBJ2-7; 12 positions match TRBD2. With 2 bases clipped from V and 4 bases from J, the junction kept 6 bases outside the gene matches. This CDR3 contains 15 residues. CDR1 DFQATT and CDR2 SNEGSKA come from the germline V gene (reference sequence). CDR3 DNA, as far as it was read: TGCAGTGCTAGACCCAGACTAGCGGGGGTTTACGAG. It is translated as CSARPRLAGVYE. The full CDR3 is CSARPRLAGVYEQYF.

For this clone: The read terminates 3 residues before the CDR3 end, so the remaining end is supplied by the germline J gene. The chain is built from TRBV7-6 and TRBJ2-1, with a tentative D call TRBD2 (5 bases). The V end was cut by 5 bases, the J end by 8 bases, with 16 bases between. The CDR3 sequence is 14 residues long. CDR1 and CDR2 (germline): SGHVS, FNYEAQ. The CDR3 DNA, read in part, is TGTGCCAGCAGCACTCGACTACCTGGGGATGAG. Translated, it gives CASSTRLPGDE. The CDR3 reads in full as CASSTRLPGDEQFF.

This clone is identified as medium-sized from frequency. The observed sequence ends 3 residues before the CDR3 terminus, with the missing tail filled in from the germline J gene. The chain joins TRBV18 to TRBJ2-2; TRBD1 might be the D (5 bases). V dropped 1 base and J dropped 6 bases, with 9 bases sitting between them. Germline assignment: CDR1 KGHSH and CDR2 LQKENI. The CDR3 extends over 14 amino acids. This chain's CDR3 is CASSPLRDPGELFF. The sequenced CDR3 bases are TGTGCCAGCTCACCACTCAGGGATCCCGGGGAG. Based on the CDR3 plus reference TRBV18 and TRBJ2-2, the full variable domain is NAGVMQNPRHLVRRRGQEARLRCSPMKGHSHVYWYRQLPEEGLKFMVYLQKENIIDESGMPKERFSAEFPKEGPSILRIQQVVRGDSAAYFCASSPLRDPGELFFGEGSRLTVL.

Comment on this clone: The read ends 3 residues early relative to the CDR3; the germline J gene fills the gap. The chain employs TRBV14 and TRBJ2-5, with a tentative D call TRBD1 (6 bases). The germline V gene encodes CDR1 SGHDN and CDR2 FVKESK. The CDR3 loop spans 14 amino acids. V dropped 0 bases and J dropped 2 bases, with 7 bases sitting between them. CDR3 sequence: CASSQDTGQETQYF. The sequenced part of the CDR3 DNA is TGTGCCAGCAGCCAAGATACAGGGCAAGAGACC.

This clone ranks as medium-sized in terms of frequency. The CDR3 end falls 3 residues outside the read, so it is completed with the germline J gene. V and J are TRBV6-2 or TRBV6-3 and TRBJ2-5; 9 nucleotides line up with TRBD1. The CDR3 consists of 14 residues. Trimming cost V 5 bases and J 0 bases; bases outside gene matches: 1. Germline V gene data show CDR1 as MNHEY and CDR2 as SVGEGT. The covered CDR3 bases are TGTGCCAGCAGTGGGACAGGGAACCAAGAGACC. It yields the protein CASSGTGNQET. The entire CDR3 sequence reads CASSGTGNQETQYF.

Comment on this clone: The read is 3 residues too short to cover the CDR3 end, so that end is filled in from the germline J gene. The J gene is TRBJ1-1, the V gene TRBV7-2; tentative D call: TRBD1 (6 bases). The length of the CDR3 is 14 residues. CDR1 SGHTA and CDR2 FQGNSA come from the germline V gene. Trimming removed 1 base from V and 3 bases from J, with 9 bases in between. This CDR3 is CASSLEGGDTEAFF. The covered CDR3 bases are TGTGCCAGCAGCTTAGAAGGGGGGGACACTGAA.

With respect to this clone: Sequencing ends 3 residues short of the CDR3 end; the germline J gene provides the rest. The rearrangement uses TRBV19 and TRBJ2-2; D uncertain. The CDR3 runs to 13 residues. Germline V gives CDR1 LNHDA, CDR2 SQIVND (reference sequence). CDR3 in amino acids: CASSPGNGEKLFF. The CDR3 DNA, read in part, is TGTGCCAGTAGTCCAGGTAATGGAGAAAAG.

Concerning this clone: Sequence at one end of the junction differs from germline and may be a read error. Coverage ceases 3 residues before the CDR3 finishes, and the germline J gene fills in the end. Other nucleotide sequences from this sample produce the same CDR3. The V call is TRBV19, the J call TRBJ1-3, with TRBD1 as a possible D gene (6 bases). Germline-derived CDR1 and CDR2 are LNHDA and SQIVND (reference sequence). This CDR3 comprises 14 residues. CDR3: CASSIQDRRNTIYF. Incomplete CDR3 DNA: TGTGCCAGTAGTATACAGGACAGACGAAACACT.

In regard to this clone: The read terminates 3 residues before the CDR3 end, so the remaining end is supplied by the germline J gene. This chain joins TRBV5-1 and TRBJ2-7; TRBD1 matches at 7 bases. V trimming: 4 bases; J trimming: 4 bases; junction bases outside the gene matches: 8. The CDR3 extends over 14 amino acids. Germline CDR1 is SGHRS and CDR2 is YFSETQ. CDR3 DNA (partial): TGCGCCAGCAGCCTTAGGACAGGACGGTACGAG. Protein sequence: CASSLRTGRYE. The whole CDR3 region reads CASSLRTGRYEQYF.

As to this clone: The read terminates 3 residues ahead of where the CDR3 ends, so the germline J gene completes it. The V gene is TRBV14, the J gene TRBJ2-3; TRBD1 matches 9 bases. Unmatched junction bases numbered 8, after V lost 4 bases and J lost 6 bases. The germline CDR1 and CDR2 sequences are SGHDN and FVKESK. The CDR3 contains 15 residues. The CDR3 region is CASSPRDRASDTQYF. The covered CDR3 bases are TGTGCCAGCAGCCCCCGGGACAGGGCCAGCGATACG.

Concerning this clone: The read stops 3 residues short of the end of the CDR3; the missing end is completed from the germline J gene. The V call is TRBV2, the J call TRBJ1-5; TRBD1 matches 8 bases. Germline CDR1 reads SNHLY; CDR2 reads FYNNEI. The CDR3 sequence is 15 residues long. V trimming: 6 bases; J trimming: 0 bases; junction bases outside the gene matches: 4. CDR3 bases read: TGTGCCAGCAGGGGGGACAGGTATAGCAATCAGCCC. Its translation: CASRGDRYSNQP. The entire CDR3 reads CASRGDRYSNQPQHF.

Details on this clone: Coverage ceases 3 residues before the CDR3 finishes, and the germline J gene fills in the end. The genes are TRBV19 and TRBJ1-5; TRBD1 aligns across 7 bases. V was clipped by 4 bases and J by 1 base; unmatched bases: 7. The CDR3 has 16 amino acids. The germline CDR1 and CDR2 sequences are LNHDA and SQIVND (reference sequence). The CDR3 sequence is CASSTPRQGSNQPQHF. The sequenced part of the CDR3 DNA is TGTGCCAGTAGTACCCCCAGACAGGGAAGCAATCAGCCC.

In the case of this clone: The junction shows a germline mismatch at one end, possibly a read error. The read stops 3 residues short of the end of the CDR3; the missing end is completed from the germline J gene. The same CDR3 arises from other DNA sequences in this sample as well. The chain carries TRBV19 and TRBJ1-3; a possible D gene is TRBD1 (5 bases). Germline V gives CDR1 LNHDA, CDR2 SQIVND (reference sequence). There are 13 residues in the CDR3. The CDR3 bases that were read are TGTGCCAGTAGTATGACAGTAGGAAACACG. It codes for CASSMTVGNT. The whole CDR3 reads CASSMTVGNTIYF. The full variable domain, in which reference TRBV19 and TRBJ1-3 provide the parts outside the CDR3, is DGGITQSPKYLFRKEGQNVTLSCEQNLNHDAMYWYRQDPGQGLRLIYYSQIVNDFQKGDIAEGYSVSREKKESFPLTVTSAQKNPTAFYLCASSMTVGNTIYFGEGSWLTVV.